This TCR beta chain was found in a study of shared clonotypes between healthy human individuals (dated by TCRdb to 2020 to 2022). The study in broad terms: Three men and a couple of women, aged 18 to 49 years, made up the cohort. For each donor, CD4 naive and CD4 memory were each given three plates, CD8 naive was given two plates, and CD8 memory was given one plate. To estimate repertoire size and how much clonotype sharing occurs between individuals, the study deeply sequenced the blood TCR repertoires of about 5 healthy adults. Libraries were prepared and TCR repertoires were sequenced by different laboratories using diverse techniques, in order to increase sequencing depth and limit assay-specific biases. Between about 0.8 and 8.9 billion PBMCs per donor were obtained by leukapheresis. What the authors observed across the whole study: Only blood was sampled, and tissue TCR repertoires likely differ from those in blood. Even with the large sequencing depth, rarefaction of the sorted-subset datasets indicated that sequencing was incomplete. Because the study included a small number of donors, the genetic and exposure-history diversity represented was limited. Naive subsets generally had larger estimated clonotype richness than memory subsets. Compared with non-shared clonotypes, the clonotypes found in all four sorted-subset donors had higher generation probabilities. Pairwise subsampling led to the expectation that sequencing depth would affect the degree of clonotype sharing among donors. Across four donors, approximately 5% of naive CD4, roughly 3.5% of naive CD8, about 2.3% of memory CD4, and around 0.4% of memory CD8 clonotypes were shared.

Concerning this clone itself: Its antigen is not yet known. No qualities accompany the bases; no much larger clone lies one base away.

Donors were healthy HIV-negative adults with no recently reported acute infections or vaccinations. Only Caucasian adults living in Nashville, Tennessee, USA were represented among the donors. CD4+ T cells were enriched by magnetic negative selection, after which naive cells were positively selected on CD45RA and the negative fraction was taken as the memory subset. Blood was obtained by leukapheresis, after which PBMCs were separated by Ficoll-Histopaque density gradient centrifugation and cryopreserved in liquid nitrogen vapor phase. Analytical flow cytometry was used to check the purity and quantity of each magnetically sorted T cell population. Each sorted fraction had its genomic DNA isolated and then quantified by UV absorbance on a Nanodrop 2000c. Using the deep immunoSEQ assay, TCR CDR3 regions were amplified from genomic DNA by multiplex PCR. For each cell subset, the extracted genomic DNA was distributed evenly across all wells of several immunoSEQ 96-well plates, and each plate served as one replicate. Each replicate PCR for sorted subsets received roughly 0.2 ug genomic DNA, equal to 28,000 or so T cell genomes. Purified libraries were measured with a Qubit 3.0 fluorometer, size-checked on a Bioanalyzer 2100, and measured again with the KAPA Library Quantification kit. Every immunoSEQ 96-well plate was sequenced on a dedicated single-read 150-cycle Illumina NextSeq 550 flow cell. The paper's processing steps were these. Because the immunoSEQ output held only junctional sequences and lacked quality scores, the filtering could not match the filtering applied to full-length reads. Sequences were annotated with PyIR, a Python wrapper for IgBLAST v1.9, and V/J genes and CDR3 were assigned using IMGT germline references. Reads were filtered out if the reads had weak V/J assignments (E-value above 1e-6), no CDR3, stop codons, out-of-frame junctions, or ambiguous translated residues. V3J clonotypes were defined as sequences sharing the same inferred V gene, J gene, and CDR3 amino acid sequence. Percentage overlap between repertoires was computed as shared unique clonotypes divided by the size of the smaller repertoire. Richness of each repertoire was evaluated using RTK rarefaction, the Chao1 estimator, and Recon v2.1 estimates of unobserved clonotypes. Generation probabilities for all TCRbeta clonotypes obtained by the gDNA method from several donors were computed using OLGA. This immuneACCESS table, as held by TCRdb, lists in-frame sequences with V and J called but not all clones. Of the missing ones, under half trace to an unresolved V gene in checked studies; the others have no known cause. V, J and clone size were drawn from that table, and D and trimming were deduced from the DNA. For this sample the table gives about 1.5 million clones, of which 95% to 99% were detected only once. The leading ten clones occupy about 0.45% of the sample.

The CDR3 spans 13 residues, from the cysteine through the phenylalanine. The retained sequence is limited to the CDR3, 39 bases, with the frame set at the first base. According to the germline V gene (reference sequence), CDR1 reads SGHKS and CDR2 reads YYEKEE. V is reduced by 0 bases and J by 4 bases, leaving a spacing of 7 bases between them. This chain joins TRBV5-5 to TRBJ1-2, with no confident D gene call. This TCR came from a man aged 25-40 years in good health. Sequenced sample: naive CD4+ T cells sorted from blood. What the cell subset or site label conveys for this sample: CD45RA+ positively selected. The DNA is TGTGCCAGCAGCTTGGAATTGACCTATGGCTACACCTTC. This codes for CASSLELTYGYTF.